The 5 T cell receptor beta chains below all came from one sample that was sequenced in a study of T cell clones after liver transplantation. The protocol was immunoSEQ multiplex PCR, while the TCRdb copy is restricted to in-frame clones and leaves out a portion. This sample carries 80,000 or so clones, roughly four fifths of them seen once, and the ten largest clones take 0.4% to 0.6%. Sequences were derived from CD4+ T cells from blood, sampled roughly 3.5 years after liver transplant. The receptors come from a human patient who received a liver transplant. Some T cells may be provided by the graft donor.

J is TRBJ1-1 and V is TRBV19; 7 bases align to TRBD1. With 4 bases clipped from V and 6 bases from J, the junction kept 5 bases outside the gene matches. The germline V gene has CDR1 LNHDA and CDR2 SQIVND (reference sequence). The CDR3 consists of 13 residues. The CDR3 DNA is TGTGCCAGTAGTAAGGGGGCGCAGGCTGAAGCTTTCTTT. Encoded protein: CASSKGAQAEAFF.

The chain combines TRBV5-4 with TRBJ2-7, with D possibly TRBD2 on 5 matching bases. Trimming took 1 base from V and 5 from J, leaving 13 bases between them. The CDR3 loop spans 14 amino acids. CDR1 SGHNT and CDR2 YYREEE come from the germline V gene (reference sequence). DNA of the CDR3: TGTGCCAGCAGCTTGTGGGCTAGCCCGGACGAGCAGTACTTC. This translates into CASSLWASPDEQYF.

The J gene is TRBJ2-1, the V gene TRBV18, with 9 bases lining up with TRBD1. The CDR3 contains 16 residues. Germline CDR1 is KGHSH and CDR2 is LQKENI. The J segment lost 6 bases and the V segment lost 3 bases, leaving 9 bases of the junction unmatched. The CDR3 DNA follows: TGTGCCAGCTCACCCACATTGAAGGACAGGGGCAATGAGCAGTTCTTC. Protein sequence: CASSPTLKDRGNEQFF.

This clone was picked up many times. The CDR3 region has the DNA TGTGCCAGCAGTGAGCTTCCTAGCTTGGGCTACGAGCAGTACTTC. As protein: CASSELPSLGYEQYF. The chain has TRBV2 and TRBJ2-7; maybe TRBD2 (5 bases). CDR3 length: 15 amino acids. CDR1 and CDR2 from the germline V gene are SNHLY and FYNNEI. Trimming left V 3 bases short and J 3 bases short, with 15 bases between.

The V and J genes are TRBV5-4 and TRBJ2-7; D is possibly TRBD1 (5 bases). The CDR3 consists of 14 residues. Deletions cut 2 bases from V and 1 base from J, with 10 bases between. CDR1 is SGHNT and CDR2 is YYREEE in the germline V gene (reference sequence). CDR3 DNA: TGTGCCAGCAGCTTAAGGGGTGGGTCCTACGAGCAGTACTTC. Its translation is CASSLRGGSYEQYF.